This T cell receptor (beta chain) was sequenced in a study of blood T cell repertoires in COVID-19 (dated by TCRdb to about 2020). Background for the entire study: Collaborator samples came from the United States, Italy and Spain and covered acute and convalescent phases of COVID-19. The dataset comprised deeply sampled blood TCRbeta repertoires from subjects exposed to, actively infected with, or recovered from COVID-19. The material from the prospective study consisted of cDNA or gDNA derived from T cells, B-cell-depleted T cells, or PBMCs. Where available, HLA class I and class II types were taken from metadata supplied by the sample provider and were not determined by assay-based typing. Samples were obtained from the ongoing ImmuneRACE study (first 160 participants) and from about 1,300 subjects provided by 6 global collaborators. The sample metadata nearly always contained a de-identified subject ID, COVID-19 status, age in years and sex. A freely available public database, intended as a resource for researchers studying the immune response to SARS-CoV-2, is where the repertoires were released. What the research found in general, with its limitations: How much clinical and demographic metadata was included differed by source and by participant, and the metadata was provided uncurated.

TCRbeta CDR3 regions were amplified from genomic DNA using the immunoSEQ Assay, a bias-controlled multiplex PCR. Turning to the authors' computational methods: Nucleated cell counts per sample were estimated from amplification of reference gene primers within the assay. Sequence reads were collapsed and filtered to measure the absolute abundance of every unique TCRbeta CDR3 rearrangement. For each sample, productive Simpson clonality was calculated as the square root of Simpson's diversity index over productive rearrangements. TCRdb mirrors the immuneACCESS table, restricted to in-frame sequences. Some clones are absent from its copies; in checked studies, under half trace to an unresolved V gene, and the reason for the others is unknown. The D gene and trimming were derived from the DNA, and the V and J assignments and clone size from that table. The sample table holds 210,000 or so clones, of which around 91% were seen once. About 0.66% of the sample is in the top ten clones.

Worth noting for this clone: Its recognized antigen is unknown. No base-level quality is on record; no much larger clone is a single base apart.

Whole blood was collected in K2EDTA tubes by collaborating institutions according to the institutions' own protocols. For TCRbeta analysis, collaborators shipped samples in one of three forms: frozen whole blood, isolated PBMCs, or DNA extracted from either of those sample types. CDR1 and CDR2, looked up from the germline V gene, are KGHSH and LQKENI. Counted from cysteine to phenylalanine, this CDR3 has 12 amino acids. The read is trimmed to its CDR3 DNA, 36 bases read in frame from base 1. Trimming costs V 6 bases and J 6 bases, and their ends lie 10 bases apart. Sequenced material: peripheral blood. The TCR was taken from a man aged 50-60 years with acute or convalescent COVID-19. The chain was built from TRBV18 and TRBJ2-3; the D gene cannot be named for sure. The bases are TGTGCCAGCTCTCCAAGCATCGATACGCAGTATTTT. It translates as CASSPSIDTQYF.